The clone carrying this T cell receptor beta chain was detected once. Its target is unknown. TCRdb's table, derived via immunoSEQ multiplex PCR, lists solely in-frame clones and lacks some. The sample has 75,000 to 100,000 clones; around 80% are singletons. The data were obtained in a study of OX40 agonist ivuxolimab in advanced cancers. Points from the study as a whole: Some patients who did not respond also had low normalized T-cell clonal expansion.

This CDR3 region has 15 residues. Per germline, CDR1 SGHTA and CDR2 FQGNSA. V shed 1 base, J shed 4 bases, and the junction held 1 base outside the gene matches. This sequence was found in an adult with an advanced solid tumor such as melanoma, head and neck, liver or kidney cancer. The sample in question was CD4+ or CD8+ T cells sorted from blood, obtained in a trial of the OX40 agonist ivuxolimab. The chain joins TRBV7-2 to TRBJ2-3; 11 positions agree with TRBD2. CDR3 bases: TGTGCCAGCAGCTTAGGACTAGCGGGGTCAGATACGCAGTATTTT. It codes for CASSLGLAGSDTQYF.